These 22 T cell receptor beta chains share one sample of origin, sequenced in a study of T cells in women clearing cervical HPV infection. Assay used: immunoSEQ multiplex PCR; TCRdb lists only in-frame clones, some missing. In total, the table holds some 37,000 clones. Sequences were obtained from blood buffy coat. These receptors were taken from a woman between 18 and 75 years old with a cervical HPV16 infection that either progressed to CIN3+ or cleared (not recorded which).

The CDR3 DNA, read in part, is TGTGCCAGCAGTGACCGGGGACTAACCAAAAACATC. Protein product: CASSDRGLTKNI. Given in full, the CDR3 is CASSDRGLTKNIYTF. J is TRBJ1-2 and V is TRBV6-4; possibly TRBD1 for D (5 bases). The CDR3 end is not reached by the read, which stops 3 residues before it; the germline J gene fills it in. The CDR3 extends over 15 amino acids. CDR1 and CDR2 (germline): MRHNA, SNTAGT.

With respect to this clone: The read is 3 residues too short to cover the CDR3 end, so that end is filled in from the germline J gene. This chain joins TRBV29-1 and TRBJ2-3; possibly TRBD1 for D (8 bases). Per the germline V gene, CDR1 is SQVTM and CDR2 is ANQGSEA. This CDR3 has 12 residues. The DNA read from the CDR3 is TGCAGCGTTAGCGGGACAGGAGAGACG. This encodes CSVSGTGET. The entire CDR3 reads CSVSGTGETQYF.

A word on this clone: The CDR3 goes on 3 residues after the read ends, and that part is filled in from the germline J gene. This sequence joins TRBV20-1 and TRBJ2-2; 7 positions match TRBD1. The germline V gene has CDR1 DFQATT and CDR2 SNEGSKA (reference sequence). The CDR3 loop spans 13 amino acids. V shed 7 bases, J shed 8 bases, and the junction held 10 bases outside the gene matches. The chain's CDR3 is CSVHRQGAGELFF. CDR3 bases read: TGCAGTGTACATCGACAGGGAGCGGGGGAG.

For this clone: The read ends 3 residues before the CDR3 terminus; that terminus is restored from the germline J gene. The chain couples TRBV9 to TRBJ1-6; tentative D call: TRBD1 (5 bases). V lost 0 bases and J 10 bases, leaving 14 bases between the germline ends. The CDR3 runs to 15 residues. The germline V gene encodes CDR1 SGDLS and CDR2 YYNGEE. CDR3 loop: CASSVVPGGGSPLHF. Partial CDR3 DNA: TGTGCCAGCAGCGTAGTCCCCGGGGGAGGGTCACCC.

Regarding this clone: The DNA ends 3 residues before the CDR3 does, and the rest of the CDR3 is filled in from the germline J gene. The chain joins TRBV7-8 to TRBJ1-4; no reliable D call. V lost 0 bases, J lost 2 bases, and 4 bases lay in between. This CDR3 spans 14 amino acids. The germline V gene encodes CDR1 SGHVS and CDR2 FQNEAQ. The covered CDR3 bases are TGTGCCAGCAGCTTAGCGCGGACTAATGAAAAA. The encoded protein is CASSLARTNEK. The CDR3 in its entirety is CASSLARTNEKLFF.

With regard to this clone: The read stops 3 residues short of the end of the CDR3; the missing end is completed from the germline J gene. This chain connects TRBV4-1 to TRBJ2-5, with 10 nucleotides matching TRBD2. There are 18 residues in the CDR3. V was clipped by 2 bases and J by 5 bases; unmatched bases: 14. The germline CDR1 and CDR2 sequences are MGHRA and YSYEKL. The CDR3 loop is CASSQSPPSGGSWETQYF. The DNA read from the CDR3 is TGCGCCAGCAGCCAATCCCCCCCTAGCGGGGGCTCCTGGGAGACC.

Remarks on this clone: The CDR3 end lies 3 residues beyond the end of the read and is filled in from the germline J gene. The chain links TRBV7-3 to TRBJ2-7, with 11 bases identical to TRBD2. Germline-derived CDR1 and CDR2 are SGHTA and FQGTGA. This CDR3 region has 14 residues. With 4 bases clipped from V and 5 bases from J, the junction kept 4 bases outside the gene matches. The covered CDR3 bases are TGTGCCAGCAGCTATAGCGGGGGGGTCGACGAG. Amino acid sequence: CASSYSGGVDE. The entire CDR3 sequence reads CASSYSGGVDEQYF.

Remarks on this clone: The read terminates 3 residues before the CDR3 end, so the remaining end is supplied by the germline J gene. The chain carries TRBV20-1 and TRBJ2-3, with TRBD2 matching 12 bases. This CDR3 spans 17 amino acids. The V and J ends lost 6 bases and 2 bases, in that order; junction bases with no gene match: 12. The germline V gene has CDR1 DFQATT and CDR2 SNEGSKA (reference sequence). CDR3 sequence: CSAHPLGLAGNTDTQYF. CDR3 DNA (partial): TGCAGTGCCCACCCCCTCGGACTAGCGGGGAACACAGATACG.

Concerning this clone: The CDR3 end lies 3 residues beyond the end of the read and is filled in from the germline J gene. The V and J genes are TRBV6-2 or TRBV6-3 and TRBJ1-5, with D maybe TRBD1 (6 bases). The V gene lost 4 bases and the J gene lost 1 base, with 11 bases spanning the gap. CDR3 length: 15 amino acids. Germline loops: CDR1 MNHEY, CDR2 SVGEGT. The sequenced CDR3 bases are TGTGCCAGCAGTTTTAGGGGGTTGAGCAATCAGCCC. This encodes CASSFRGLSNQP. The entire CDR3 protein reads CASSFRGLSNQPQHF.

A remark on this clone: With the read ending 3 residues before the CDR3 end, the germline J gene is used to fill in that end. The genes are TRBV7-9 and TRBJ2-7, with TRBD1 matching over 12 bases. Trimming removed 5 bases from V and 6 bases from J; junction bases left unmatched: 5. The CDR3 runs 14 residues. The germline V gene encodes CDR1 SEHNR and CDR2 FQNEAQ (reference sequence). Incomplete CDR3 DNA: TGTGCCAGCAGCCCGGGACAGGGGGCGCGCGAG. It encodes CASSPGQGARE. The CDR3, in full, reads CASSPGQGAREQYF.

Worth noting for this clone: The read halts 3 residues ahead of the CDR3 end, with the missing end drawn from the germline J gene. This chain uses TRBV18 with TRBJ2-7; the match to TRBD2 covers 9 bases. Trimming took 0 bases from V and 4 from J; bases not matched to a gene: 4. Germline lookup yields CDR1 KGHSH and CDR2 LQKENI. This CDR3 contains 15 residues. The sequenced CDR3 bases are TGTGCCAGCTCACCACCGGCTAGCGGGGTTTACGAG. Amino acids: CASSPPASGVYE. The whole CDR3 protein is CASSPPASGVYEQYF.

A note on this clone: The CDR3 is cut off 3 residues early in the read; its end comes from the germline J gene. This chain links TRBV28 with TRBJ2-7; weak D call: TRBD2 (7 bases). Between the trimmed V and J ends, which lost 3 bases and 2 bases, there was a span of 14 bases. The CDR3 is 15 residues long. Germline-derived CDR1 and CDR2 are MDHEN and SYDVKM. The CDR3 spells CASSFLAGATYEQYF. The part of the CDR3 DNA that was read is TGTGCCAGCAGTTTTCTGGCGGGGGCCACCTACGAG.

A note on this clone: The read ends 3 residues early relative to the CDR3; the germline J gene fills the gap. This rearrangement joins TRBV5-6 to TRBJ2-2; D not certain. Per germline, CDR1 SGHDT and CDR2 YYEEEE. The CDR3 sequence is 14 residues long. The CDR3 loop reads CASSVTTGNEKLFF. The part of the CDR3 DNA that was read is TGTGCCAGCAGCGTGACAACTGGCAATGAAAAG.

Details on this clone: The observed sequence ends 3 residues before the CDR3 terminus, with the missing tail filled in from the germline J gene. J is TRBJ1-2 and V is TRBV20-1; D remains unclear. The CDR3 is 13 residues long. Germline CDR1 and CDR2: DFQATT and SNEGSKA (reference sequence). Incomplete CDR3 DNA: TGCAGTGCTAGGGTGGACTTCCAAGAGACC. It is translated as CSARVDFQET. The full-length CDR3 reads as CSARVDFQETYTF.

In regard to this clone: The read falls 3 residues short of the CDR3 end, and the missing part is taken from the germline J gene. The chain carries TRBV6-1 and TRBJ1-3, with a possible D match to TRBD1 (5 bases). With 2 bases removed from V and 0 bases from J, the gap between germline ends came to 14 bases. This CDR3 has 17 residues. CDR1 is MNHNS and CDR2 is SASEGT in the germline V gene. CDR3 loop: CASSETAGPYSGNTIYF. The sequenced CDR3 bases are TGTGCCAGCAGTGAAACCGCAGGGCCTTACTCTGGAAACACC.

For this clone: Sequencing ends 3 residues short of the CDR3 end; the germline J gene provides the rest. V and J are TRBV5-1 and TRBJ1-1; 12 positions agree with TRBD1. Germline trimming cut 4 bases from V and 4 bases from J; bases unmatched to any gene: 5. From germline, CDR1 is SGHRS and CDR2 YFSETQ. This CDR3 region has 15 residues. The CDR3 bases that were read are TGCGCCAGCAGCACGGGACAGGGGGCAAGCACTGAA. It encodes CASSTGQGASTE. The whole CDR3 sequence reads CASSTGQGASTEAFF.

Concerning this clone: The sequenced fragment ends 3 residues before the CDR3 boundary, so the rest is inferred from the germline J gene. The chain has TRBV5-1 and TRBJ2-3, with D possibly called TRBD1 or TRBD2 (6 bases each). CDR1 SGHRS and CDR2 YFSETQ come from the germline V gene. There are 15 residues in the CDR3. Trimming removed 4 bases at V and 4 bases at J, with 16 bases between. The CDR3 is CASSIQGGSPDTQYF. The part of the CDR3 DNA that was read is TGCGCCAGCAGCATACAGGGAGGAAGCCCAGATACG.

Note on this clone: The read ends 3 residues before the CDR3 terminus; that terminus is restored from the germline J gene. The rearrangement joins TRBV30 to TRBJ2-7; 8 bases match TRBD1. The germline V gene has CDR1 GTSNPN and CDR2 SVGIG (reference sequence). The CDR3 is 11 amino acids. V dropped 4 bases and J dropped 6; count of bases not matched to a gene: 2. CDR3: CAWKTGAEQYF. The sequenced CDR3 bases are TGTGCCTGGAAGACAGGGGCCGAG.

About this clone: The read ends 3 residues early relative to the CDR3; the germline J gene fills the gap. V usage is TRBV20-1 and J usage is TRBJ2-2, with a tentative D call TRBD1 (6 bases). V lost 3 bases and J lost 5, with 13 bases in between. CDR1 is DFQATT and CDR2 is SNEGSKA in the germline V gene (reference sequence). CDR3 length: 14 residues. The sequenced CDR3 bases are TGCAGTGCTAGGGCTGGGACATCTACCGGGGAG. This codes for CSARAGTSTGE. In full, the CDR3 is CSARAGTSTGELFF.

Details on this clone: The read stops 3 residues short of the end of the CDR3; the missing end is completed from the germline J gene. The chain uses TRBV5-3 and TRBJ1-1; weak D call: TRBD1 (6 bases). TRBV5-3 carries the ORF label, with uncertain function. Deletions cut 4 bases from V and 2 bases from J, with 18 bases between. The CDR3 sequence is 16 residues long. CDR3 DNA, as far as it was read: TGTGCCAGAAGCATTCCGCCGGGACATCTTAACACTGAA. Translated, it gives CARSIPPGHLNTE. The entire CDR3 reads CARSIPPGHLNTEAFF.

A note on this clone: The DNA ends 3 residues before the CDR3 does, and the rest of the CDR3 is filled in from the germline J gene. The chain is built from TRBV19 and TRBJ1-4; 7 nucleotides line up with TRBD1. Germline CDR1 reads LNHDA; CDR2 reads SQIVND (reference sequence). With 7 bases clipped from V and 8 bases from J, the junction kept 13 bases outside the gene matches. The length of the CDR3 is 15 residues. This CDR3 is CASTAKGAMGEKLFF. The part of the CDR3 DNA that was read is TGTGCCAGTACCGCTAAGGGGGCGATGGGCGAAAAA.

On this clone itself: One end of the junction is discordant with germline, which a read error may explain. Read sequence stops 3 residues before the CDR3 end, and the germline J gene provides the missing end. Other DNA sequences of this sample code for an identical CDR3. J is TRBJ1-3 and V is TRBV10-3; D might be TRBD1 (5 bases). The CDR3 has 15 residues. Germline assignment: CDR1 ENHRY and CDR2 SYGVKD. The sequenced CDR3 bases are TGTGCCATCAGGCCCGACAGCTACTCTGGAAACACT. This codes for CAIRPDSYSGNT. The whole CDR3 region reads CAIRPDSYSGNTIYF.